This T cell receptor (beta chain) was identified in a study of metastatic and nonmetastatic thyroid tumors. Study-level background: Repertoires were compared across blood and tumor or nodule tissue from malignant and benign thyroid patients.

General study points: In both blood and tumor samples, TCR beta diversity was reported significantly higher for malignant than benign nodules.

Patients had received no treatment of any kind before thyroid surgery. Comments on this clone: Its matching antigen is unknown.

From germline, CDR1 is MNHNS and CDR2 SASEGT. The CDR3 spans 13 residues. V was pared by 5 bases and J by 10 bases, with 12 bases between. Authors' methods: The authors used CDR3 differences across clinicopathological groups to build a distant-metastasis classifier for papillary thyroid cancer. TCRdb called clones again from the PCR reads with MiXCR. TCRdb's processing, not the authors', yielded these V and J calls. The sample includes 75,000 to 95,000 clones, roughly 13% of them seen just once. The sequenced sample consisted of blood. J is TRBJ1-6 and V is TRBV6-1; the D gene is possibly TRBD1 (5 bases). This TCR came from a female donor with papillary thyroid cancer or a benign thyroid nodule (not recorded which). Some clones in this sample may be carry-over from other donors' samples. In DNA form, the CDR3 reads TGTGCCAGCAGTCGCCCCGGGGCCTCACCCCTCCACTTT. It yields the protein CASSRPGASPLHF.